A single sample gave rise to the 14 T cell receptor beta chains below, sequenced in a study of T cell changes during pregnancy in multiple sclerosis. Some clones are missing from TCRdb's copy, which holds only in-frame ones; the method was immunoSEQ multiplex PCR. The table lists around 130,000 clones, approximately 93% of them singletons. Here the sequenced sample was peripheral blood, taken before pregnancy. Receptor source: a female donor with multiple sclerosis, enrolled in a pregnancy study.

This sequence joins TRBV5-1 and TRBJ2-3; tentative D call: TRBD2 (5 bases). The CDR3 is made up of 14 amino acids. Trimming removed 0 bases from V and 5 bases from J, with 10 bases in between. Germline values: CDR1 SGHRS, CDR2 YFSETQ. The CDR3 nucleotides are TGCGCCAGCAGCTTGGATACGGGAATAGATACGCAGTATTTT. Translation gives CASSLDTGIDTQYF.

This clone was counted once. The gene calls are TRBV10-3 and TRBJ2-3, with 7 nucleotides matching TRBD1. Per the germline V gene, CDR1 is ENHRY and CDR2 is SYGVKD. The CDR3 extends over 14 amino acids. J was trimmed by 1 base and V by 7 bases; bases with no gene match: 5. The CDR3 spells CAITRTGGTDTQYF. The CDR3, as DNA: TGTGCCATCACTCGGACAGGTGGCACAGATACGCAGTATTTT.

This chain links TRBV29-1 with TRBJ2-5, with D possibly TRBD1 on 6 matching bases. Germline V lookup: CDR1 SQVTM, CDR2 ANQGSEA. V shed 7 bases and J shed 4 bases, with 16 bases lying between them. The CDR3 length is 13 residues. The chain's CDR3 is CSAAQGSGETQYF. CDR3 nucleotide sequence: TGCAGCGCAGCACAGGGATCGGGAGAGACCCAGTACTTC. Full variable domain (outside the CDR3, taken from reference TRBV29-1 and TRBJ2-5): SAVISQKPSRDICQRGTSLTIQCQVDSQVTMMFWYRQQPGQSLTLIATANQGSEATYESGFVIDKFPISRPNLTFSTLTVSNMSPEDSSIYLCSAAQGSGETQYFGPGTRLLVL.

This chain uses TRBV18 with TRBJ2-3; 9 bases match TRBD2. The CDR3 covers 15 residues. V lost 2 bases to trimming and J lost 6 bases; unmatched junction nucleotides: 6. Germline lookup yields CDR1 KGHSH and CDR2 LQKENI. CDR3 bases: TGTGCCAGCTCACCAGGCGGGGGGGGCCTGGATACGCAGTATTTT. It yields the protein CASSPGGGGLDTQYF.

This chain uses TRBV29-1 with TRBJ1-1; D uncertain. This CDR3 contains 12 residues. Germline V gene sequence: CDR1 SQVTM, CDR2 ANQGSEA. The ends were cut back, 3 bases at V and 5 bases at J, with 10 bases in the middle. The DNA for the CDR3 is TGCAGCGTTGACACGCCGAGTACTGAAGCTTTCTTT. The encoded protein is CSVDTPSTEAFF. The full variable domain, in which reference TRBV29-1 and TRBJ1-1 provide the parts outside the CDR3, is SAVISQKPSRDICQRGTSLTIQCQVDSQVTMMFWYRQQPGQSLTLIATANQGSEATYESGFVIDKFPISRPNLTFSTLTVSNMSPEDSSIYLCSVDTPSTEAFFGQGTRLTVV.

The chain carries TRBV6-1 and TRBJ1-2, with D tentatively TRBD1 (5 bases). Germline V CDR1 and CDR2: MNHNS, SASEGT. The CDR3 extends over 12 amino acids. V lost 6 bases and J lost 8, with 13 bases in between. Written as DNA, the CDR3 is TGTGCCAGCAGGATTCAGGGTTTGGGCTACACCTTC. It is translated as CASRIQGLGYTF.

The chain uses TRBV2 and TRBJ1-5, with D unclear. Germline-derived CDR1 and CDR2 are SNHLY and FYNNEI. The length of the CDR3 is 14 residues. V was pared by 6 bases and J by 0 bases, with 9 bases between. DNA of the CDR3: TGTGCCAGCAGGGCAGATTATAGCAATCAGCCCCAGCATTTT. It translates to CASRADYSNQPQHF.

The chain employs TRBV4-2 and TRBJ2-1, with 9 bases fitting TRBD2. The V gene's germline CDR1 is LGHNA and CDR2 YNFKEQ. The trim removed 0 bases at V and 5 bases at J, leaving 11 bases unmatched. The CDR3 sequence is 18 residues long. For the CDR3, the DNA is TGTGCCAGCAGCCAAGAGGGGGCGGGGGGGCCTAGGGACAATGAGCAGTTCTTC. Protein sequence: CASSQEGAGGPRDNEQFF.

This chain uses TRBV28 with TRBJ2-1; D remains ambiguous. Trimming cost V 2 bases and J 0 bases, with 8 bases left between them. Germline lookup yields CDR1 MDHEN and CDR2 SYDVKM. CDR3 length: 15 residues. CDR3 sequence (DNA): TGTGCCAGCAGTTTAGCCCCGAGCTCCTACAATGAGCAGTTCTTC. It translates to CASSLAPSSYNEQFF.

This clone was seen a single time. J is TRBJ1-3 and V is TRBV15; TRBD1 matches at 7 bases. J was trimmed by 4 bases and V by 5 bases; bases with no gene match: 8. CDR1 and CDR2 from the germline V gene are LNHNV and YYDKDF (reference sequence). The CDR3 sequence is 15 residues long. The DNA for the CDR3 is TGTGCCACCAGCCCGGATACAGGGGACGGAAACACCATATATTTT. Amino acids: CATSPDTGDGNTIYF. The variable domain in full, with the rest retrieved from reference TRBV15 and TRBJ1-3, is DAMVIQNPRYQVTQFGKPVTLSCSQTLNHNVMYWYQQKSSQAPKLLFHYYDKDFNNEADTPDNFQSRRPNTSFCFLDIRSPGLGDTAMYLCATSPDTGDGNTIYFGEGSWLTVV.

The chain uses TRBV19 and TRBJ2-7; TRBD1 might be the D (6 bases). Trimming removed 8 bases from V and 4 bases from J, with 9 bases in between. CDR1 is LNHDA, CDR2 SQIVND, per germline (reference sequence). The CDR3 is made up of 11 amino acids. CDR3 in DNA: TGTGCCAGTCGGGGACATTACGAGCAGTACTTC. Translating it yields CASRGHYEQYF.

This rearrangement joins TRBV6-1 to TRBJ2-1; D is perhaps TRBD1 (6 bases). V lost 4 bases to trimming and J lost 15 bases, with 13 bases between them. CDR1 is MNHNS and CDR2 is SASEGT in the germline V gene. The CDR3 is made up of 11 amino acids. The CDR3 is CASSGGRVRFF. The CDR3 DNA sequence: TGTGCCAGCAGTGGGGGGCGGGTTCGGTTCTTC.

This clone showed up just once. V and J are TRBV13 and TRBJ2-1; no clear D gene. The CDR3 consists of 16 residues. The germline V gene encodes CDR1 PRHDT and CDR2 FYEKMQ (reference sequence). With 5 bases removed from V and 8 bases from J, the gap between germline ends came to 22 bases. CDR3 loop: CASSPFRRASRDEQFF. As DNA, the CDR3 is TGTGCCAGCAGCCCTTTTCGGAGAGCATCGCGCGATGAGCAGTTCTTC.

The chain joins TRBV7-3 to TRBJ1-1, with 8 bases that match TRBD1. The CDR3 consists of 14 residues. Germline assignment: CDR1 SGHTA and CDR2 FQGTGA. The ends lost 6 bases at V and 5 bases at J; junction bases unmatched: 8. The CDR3 DNA reads TGTGCCAGCAGTGCTCAGGGGGCGCGGACTGAAGCTTTCTTT. Encoded protein: CASSAQGARTEAFF.